Following are 6 T cell receptor beta chains from one sample sequenced in a study of beta chain features in type 1 diabetes. Findings and caveats of the study: People with Type 1 diabetes carried modestly yet significantly shorter TCRB CDR3s in all four CD4+ subsets.

Every bit of the isolated RNA underwent reverse transcription, so sequencing read expressed TCRB transcripts. The data were produced by immunoSEQ multiplex PCR, yet TCRdb's version contains in-frame clones alone and is incomplete. The table includes 500,000 to 800,000 clones, around 11% detected once. What these receptors recognize is not known. The sequenced sample consisted of naive CD4+ T cells from blood. The receptors were gathered from a man aged 25 to 40 with type 1 diabetes.

The V and J genes are TRBV25-1 and TRBJ1-3, with TRBD1 matching 9 bases. The germline V gene encodes CDR1 MGHDK and CDR2 SYGVNS. The CDR3 totals 17 residues. Germline trimming cut 5 bases from V and 2 bases from J; bases unmatched to any gene: 10. The CDR3 DNA follows: TGTGCCAGCAGTCATCTTACAGGGGGCTGGACTGGAAACACCATATATTTT. Residues: CASSHLTGGWTGNTIYF.

The chain joins TRBV5-4 to TRBJ1-4; D perhaps matches TRBD1 (5 bases). The germline gives CDR1 SGHNT, CDR2 YYREEE (reference sequence). The CDR3 loop spans 15 amino acids. Trimming took off 4 bases at V and 8 bases at J, with 18 bases between the two ends. CDR3 region: CASSLPGTPGEKLFF. The CDR3 coding sequence is TGTGCCAGCAGCCTTCCTGGGACGCCAGGGGAAAAACTGTTTTTT.

J is TRBJ2-4 and V is TRBV19; 10 nucleotides line up with TRBD1. Germline values: CDR1 LNHDA, CDR2 SQIVND (reference sequence). The CDR3 consists of 14 residues. Trimming at V came to 4 bases and at J to 7 bases, leaving 4 bases not matched to a gene. The CDR3 DNA follows: TGTGCCAGTAGTACGGGGACAGGGGACAACATTCAGTACTTC. Translating it yields CASSTGTGDNIQYF.

This chain links TRBV7-2 with TRBJ2-5, with TRBD2 matching over 9 bases. CDR3 length: 15 residues. J was trimmed by 6 bases and V by 4 bases; bases with no gene match: 9. Germline V CDR1 and CDR2: SGHTA, FQGNSA. CDR3 nucleotides: TGTGCCAGCAGCTCCGAGGGGCTAGCGGGGCAGACCCAGTACTTC. Amino acids: CASSSEGLAGQTQYF.

The sample holds a few counts of this clone. The rearrangement joins TRBV18 to TRBJ2-1; perhaps D is TRBD1 or TRBD2 (5 bases each). CDR1 and CDR2 (germline): KGHSH, LQKENI. V was clipped by 1 base and J by 10 bases, with 8 bases between them. There are 12 residues in the CDR3. The CDR3: CASSPRDLEQFF. The CDR3 bases are TGTGCCAGCTCACCACGGGACCTAGAGCAGTTCTTC.

This clone turned up a few times. V usage is TRBV28 and J usage is TRBJ2-2; 8 bases are shared with TRBD1. The length of the CDR3 is 16 residues. Germline CDR1 MDHEN, CDR2 SYDVKM. V lost 6 bases to trimming and J lost 7 bases; unmatched junction nucleotides: 13. The CDR3 nucleotides read TGTGCCAGCAGCCCGACCGGACAGGGAGGTATCGGGGAGCTGTTTTTT. This sequence encodes CASSPTGQGGIGELFF.